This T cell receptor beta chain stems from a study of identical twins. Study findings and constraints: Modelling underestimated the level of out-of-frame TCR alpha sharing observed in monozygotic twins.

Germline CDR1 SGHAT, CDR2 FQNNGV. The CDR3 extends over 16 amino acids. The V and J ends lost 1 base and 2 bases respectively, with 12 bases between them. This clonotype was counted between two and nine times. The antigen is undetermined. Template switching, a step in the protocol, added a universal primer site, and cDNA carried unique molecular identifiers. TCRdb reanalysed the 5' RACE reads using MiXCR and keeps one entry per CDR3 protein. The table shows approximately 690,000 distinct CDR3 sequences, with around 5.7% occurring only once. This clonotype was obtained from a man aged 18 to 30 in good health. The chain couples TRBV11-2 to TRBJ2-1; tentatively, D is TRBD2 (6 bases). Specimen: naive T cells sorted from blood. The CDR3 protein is CASSLGRLVTYNEQFF. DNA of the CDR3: TGTGCCAGCAGCTTAGGGAGACTAGTAACCTACAATGAGCAGTTCTTC.